This T cell receptor (beta chain) was recovered during a study of blood T cell repertoires in COVID-19. Study-level background: T cells, B-cell-depleted T cells, or PBMCs supplied cDNA or gDNA.

TCRdb's copy holds only in-frame clones and misses some; the assay was immunoSEQ multiplex PCR. The sample contains around 400,000 clones, over 85% of which appear only once. This CDR3 comprises 10 residues. Germline V lookup: CDR1 GTSNPN, CDR2 SVGIG (reference sequence). Trimming cost V 7 bases and J 11 bases, with 14 bases left between them. The chain links TRBV30 to TRBJ1-1, with D perhaps matching TRBD1 (6 bases). The sequencing sample was made of PBMCs or T cells enriched from blood (not recorded which). The receptor was isolated from a woman between 25 and 40 years old who had recovered from COVID-19. In nucleotides, the CDR3 is TGTGCCTTAAGACAGGCTCTGGCTTTCTTT. Protein: CALRQALAFF. Based on the CDR3 plus reference TRBV30 and TRBJ1-1, the full variable domain is SQTIHQWPATLVQPVGSPLSLECTVEGTSNPNLYWYRQAAGRGLQLLFYSVGIGQISSEVPQNLSASRPQDRQFILSSKKLLLSDSGFYLCALRQALAFFGQGTRLTVV.